This paragraph reports one T cell receptor beta chain. This clonotype was observed a handful of times. No antigen is known for it. One base away there is no much larger clone; base qualities are not given. This sample is part of a study of T-cell reconstitution after alpha-beta-depleted transplantation in children (dated by TCRdb to about 2016). Regarding the study in general: Using TCR repertoire profiling, the study followed T-cell immune reconstitution in a quantitative way in children after TCRalphabeta/CD19-depleted allogeneic hematopoietic cell transplantation.

What the research found in general, with its limitations: In some patients, the high TCRbeta diversity seen at day 60 was put down to recipient T cells and intrathymic progenitors that had survived conditioning. Hyperexpanded clone frequencies declined over subsequent months; after one year, T-cell counts and TCRbeta diversity were mostly attributed to newly produced T cells. The apparently early recovery of alphabetaT-cell counts about two months after transplant reportedly depended on only several hundred rapidly expanded clones that came from non-depleted graft cells.

To prepare the library, PCR was applied. The reads were generated on an Illumina HiSeq 2500. Molecular barcoding was employed in the preparation of TCR libraries, with unique molecular identifiers being used to normalize TCRbeta repertoire quantification. The raw public reads went through TCRdb reprocessing: fastp at Q25, MiXCR clone calling, in-frame beta chains kept. Entries are consolidated by CDR3 protein sequence, retaining the most common genes and DNA. For this sample there are about 590,000 distinct CDR3 sequences; approximately 12% appear just once. The ten largest account for about 2.2% of the sample. The treatment or condition label here, explained by the study, means: allogeneic hematopoietic cell transplantation with graft depleted of TCRalphabeta T cells and CD19 B cells. TCRalphabeta/CD19-depleted allogeneic hematopoietic cell grafts were given to the transplant recipients, all of whom were children.

Unmatched junction bases come to 7, with V trimmed by 4 bases and J by 5 bases. CDR1 MNHEY and CDR2 SVGAGI were looked up in the germline V gene. Reading from cysteine to phenylalanine, the CDR3 counts 15 amino acids. The sequence is cut down to CDR3 DNA, 45 bases in frame from base 1. The rearranged chain carries TRBV6-5 and TRBJ2-2; 7 central nucleotides agree with TRBD2. The receptor was isolated from a male patient under 18 who had a stem cell transplant for acute myeloid leukemia, so the T cells may come from the graft donor. The sequences come from PBMCs, mostly from graft donor cells, collected 360 days after TCRalphabeta/CD19-depleted stem cell transplant. The DNA sequence is given as TGTGCCAGCAGTTGCCGGGAGGTGGGGACCGGGGAGCTGTTTTTT. Translated, it gives CASSCREVGTGELFF.